The rows below give T cell receptor beta chains drawn from one sample of a study of T cells in Graves' hyperthyroidism and ophthalmopathy. Each CDR3 protein is one row after TCRdb ran MiXCR on the multiplex PCR reads. The profile shows a few hundred thousand distinct CDR3 sequences, about 15% of them singletons. Sequencing was done on a sample of blood. These receptor sequences come from a woman in her twenties or thirties with Graves' hyperthyroidism. CDR3s include the opening cysteine and the closing phenylalanine or tryptophan. Fields, in order: clone size, V gene, D gene, J gene, CDR3 protein, CDR3 DNA. A D gene is named only where the DNA matches it firmly. Some rows have no size entry. The others give once, few or many, or a class for an expanded clone.

many	TRBV27	-	TRBJ2-1	CASSFQGQSSYNEQFF	TGTGCCAGCAGTTTTCAGGGCCAGAGCTCCTACAATGAGCAGTTCTTC
-	TRBV9	TRBD2	TRBJ2-3	CASSGPSGRAADTQYF	TGTGCCAGCAGCGGCCCTAGCGGGAGGGCCGCAGATACGCAGTATTTT
-	TRBV6-5	-	TRBJ1-1	CASSYSTRGAHNTEAFF	TGTGCCAGCAGTTACTCGACCCGGGGGGCGCATAACACTGAAGCTTTCTTT
many	TRBV7-6	-	TRBJ2-7	CASSLEYGSSEQYF	TGTGCCAGCAGCTTAGAGTACGGGAGTTCCGAGCAGTACTTC
-	TRBV14	TRBD1	TRBJ1-2	CASSRGVPGGIGYTF	TGTGCCAGCAGTCGCGGCGTGCCAGGGGGAATCGGCTACACCTTC
-	TRBV7-6	TRBD2	TRBJ2-5	CASSRWGGETQYF	TGTGCCAGCAGCCGTTGGGGGGGAGAGACCCAGTACTTC
-	TRBV5-6	-	TRBJ1-2	CASSSDSFGGYTF	TGTGCCAGCAGCTCAGACAGCTTCGGTGGCTACACCTTC
many	TRBV18	TRBD1	TRBJ2-1	CASSPPRTGTYNEQFF	TGTGCCAGCTCACCACCTCGGACAGGCACCTACAATGAGCAGTTCTTC
few	TRBV29-1	TRBD1	TRBJ2-1	CSVGGDRGSGEQFF	TGCAGCGTGGGGGGAGACAGGGGCTCGGGTGAGCAGTTCTTC
few	TRBV15	-	TRBJ2-3	CATSRDGTDTQYF	TGTGCCACCAGCAGAGATGGAACAGATACGCAGTATTTT
-	TRBV27	-	TRBJ2-7	CASGALLREQYF	TGTGCCAGCGGGGCTCTCCTACGGGAGCAGTACTTC
-	TRBV20-1	-	TRBJ1-6	CSARDGENTNSPLHF	TGCAGTGCTAGAGATGGCGAAAACACCAATTCACCCCTCCACTTT
many	TRBV20-1	TRBD1	TRBJ1-5	CSAKQGGTNQPQHF	TGCAGTGCTAAACAGGGGGGGACCAATCAGCCCCAGCATTTT
many	TRBV6-1	TRBD1	TRBJ2-1	CASTRTGFDEQFF	TGTGCCAGCACCAGGACAGGGTTCGATGAGCAGTTCTTC
-	TRBV29-1	-	TRBJ2-7	CSVVPWGGLTNYEQYF	TGCAGCGTTGTCCCCTGGGGGGGGCTGACAAACTACGAGCAGTACTTC
many	TRBV6-1	TRBD2	TRBJ2-5	CASSSGLAGPETQYF	TGTGCCAGCAGTTCGGGACTAGCGGGACCAGAGACCCAGTACTTC
-	TRBV3-1	-	TRBJ1-2	CASSQGTQNYGYTF	TGTGCCAGCAGCCAGGGGACCCAAAACTATGGCTACACCTTC
few	TRBV11-2	TRBD1	TRBJ2-1	CASSSTGTAAYNEQFF	TGTGCCAGCAGCTCGACCGGGACAGCAGCCTACAATGAGCAGTTCTTC
many	TRBV18	TRBD1	TRBJ2-1	CASSPPVSRGQKDEQFF	TGTGCCAGCTCACCACCGGTGTCCAGGGGGCAAAAGGATGAGCAGTTCTTC
few	TRBV13	-	TRBJ2-7	CASSLRGRNSYEQYF	TGTGCCAGCAGCTTACGCGGACGAAACTCCTACGAGCAGTACTTC
-	TRBV19	TRBD2	TRBJ2-1	CASTGLVGPSSYNEQFF	TGTGCCAGTACAGGACTAGTGGGACCGAGCTCCTACAATGAGCAGTTCTTC
-	TRBV20-1	TRBD1	TRBJ1-5	CSAKTGGSNSLYSNQPQHF	TGCAGTGCTAAGACAGGGGGATCAAACTCCCTGTATAGCAATCAGCCCCAGCATTTT
-	TRBV28	TRBD1	TRBJ2-7	CASSSTGTGGHEQYF	TGTGCCAGCAGTTCGACCGGGACAGGGGGCCACGAGCAGTACTTC
-	TRBV20-1	TRBD2	TRBJ2-7	CSARNPGLAVAYEQYF	TGCAGTGCTAGAAACCCAGGACTAGCGGTCGCCTACGAGCAGTACTTC
many	TRBV2	-	TRBJ2-1	CASTGTSSSYNEQFF	TGTGCCAGCACTGGGACATCTAGCTCCTACAATGAGCAGTTCTTC
many	TRBV12-3/TRBV12-4	-	TRBJ2-7	CASRLGTMSDEQYF	TGTGCCAGCAGACTCGGGACAATGAGCGACGAGCAGTACTTC
-	TRBV28	TRBD1	TRBJ1-5	CASSFSGTGYSNQPQHF	TGTGCCAGCAGTTTTTCCGGGACAGGGTACAGCAATCAGCCCCAGCATTTT
many	TRBV7-2	-	TRBJ1-1	CASSAQGSLNTEAFF	TGTGCCAGCAGCGCGCAGGGATCCTTGAACACTGAAGCTTTCTTT
many	TRBV7-9	-	TRBJ2-5	CASSSQGNSVQETQYF	TGTGCCAGCAGCTCACAGGGCAACTCGGTGCAAGAGACCCAGTACTTC
-	TRBV6-1	TRBD1	TRBJ1-6	CASRTGSNSPLHF	TGTGCCAGCAGGACAGGGTCGAATTCACCCCTCCACTTT
many	TRBV20-1	TRBD2	TRBJ2-7	CSARVREGEQYF	TGCAGTGCTAGAGTGAGGGAGGGCGAGCAGTACTTC
few	TRBV2	-	TRBJ2-2	CASSERGTGELFF	TGTGCCAGCAGTGAACGGGGCACCGGGGAGCTGTTTTTT
-	TRBV24-1	-	TRBJ1-5	CATSDRRTGISNQPQHF	TGTGCCACCAGTGATCGGAGAACAGGGATTAGCAATCAGCCCCAGCATTTT
-	TRBV7-2	-	TRBJ2-1	CASSSQVAYNEQFF	TGTGCCAGCAGCTCCCAGGTCGCTTACAATGAGCAGTTCTTC
many	TRBV28	TRBD2	TRBJ2-3	CASSRLAGNTDTQYF	TGTGCCAGCAGCAGGCTAGCGGGGAACACAGATACGCAGTATTTT
-	TRBV7-8	-	TRBJ2-7	CASSNRYISGRATYEQYF	TGTGCCAGCAGCAACCGATATATTTCCGGCAGGGCAACCTACGAGCAGTACTTC
few	TRBV4-1	-	TRBJ1-5	CASSQEGVGGLQTQPQHF	TGCGCCAGCAGCCAAGAAGGGGTTGGGGGGTTGCAAACCCAGCCCCAGCATTTT
many	TRBV13	-	TRBJ2-1	CASSLEQRDNEQFF	TGTGCCAGCAGCTTGGAACAGAGGGACAATGAGCAGTTCTTC
few	TRBV6-5	-	TRBJ2-3	CASSYSFDTQYF	TGTGCCAGCAGTTACTCGTTCGATACGCAGTATTTT
many	TRBV11-2	-	TRBJ2-5	CASSFRVDGGGSLAQYF	TGTGCCAGCAGCTTCCGGGTAGACGGTGGAGGTAGTTTGGCCCAGTACTTC
many	TRBV2	-	TRBJ2-6	CASSSRSGANVLTF	TGTGCCAGCAGTTCTCGCTCTGGGGCCAACGTCCTGACTTTC
-	TRBV2	TRBD1	TRBJ2-2	CASSVPPGQGLNKNTGELFF	TGTGCCAGCAGTGTACCCCCTGGACAGGGCTTGAATAAGAACACCGGGGAGCTGTTTTTT